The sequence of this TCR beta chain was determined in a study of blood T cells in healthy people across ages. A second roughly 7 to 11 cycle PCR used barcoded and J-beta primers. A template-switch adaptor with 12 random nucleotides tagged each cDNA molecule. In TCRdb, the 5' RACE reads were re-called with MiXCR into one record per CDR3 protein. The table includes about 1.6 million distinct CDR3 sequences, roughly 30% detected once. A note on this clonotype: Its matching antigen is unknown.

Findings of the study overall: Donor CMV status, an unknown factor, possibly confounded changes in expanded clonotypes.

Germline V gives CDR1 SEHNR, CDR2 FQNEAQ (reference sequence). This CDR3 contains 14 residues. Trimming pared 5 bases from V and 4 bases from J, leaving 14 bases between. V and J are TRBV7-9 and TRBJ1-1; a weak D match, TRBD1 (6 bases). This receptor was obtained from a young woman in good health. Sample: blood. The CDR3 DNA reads TGTGCCAGCAGCCCACAGGGTAAGGGCACTGAAGCTTTCTTT. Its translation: CASSPQGKGTEAFF.